These 32 T cell receptor beta chains came from one sample sequenced in a study of breast tumors, draining lymph nodes, adjacent tissues. Axillary draining lymph nodes of breast cancer patients supplied the node samples. TCRdb passed the multiplex PCR reads through MiXCR, listing each CDR3 protein once. This table has about 220,000 distinct CDR3 sequences, nearly 35% appearing once. Source material: axillary lymph node tissue. Receptor source: a female donor with breast cancer. Some clones in this sample may be carry-over from other donors' samples.

The V gene is TRBV5-1, the J gene TRBJ1-4; TRBD1 is a possible D gene (5 bases). V shed 6 bases and J shed 3 bases, with 9 bases lying between them. The CDR3 is 13 amino acids. Germline assignment: CDR1 SGHRS and CDR2 YFSETQ. CDR3 coding DNA: TGCGCCAGCACCTTAGGGGCTAATGAAAAACTGTTTTTT. Protein sequence: CASTLGANEKLFF.

This clonotype came up many times. The V call is TRBV4-2, the J call TRBJ2-1; 9 bases agree with TRBD2. The V gene end was trimmed by 0 bases and the J gene end by 2 bases; junction bases not matched to a gene: 2. The CDR3 spans 16 residues. Germline V gene data show CDR1 as LGHNA and CDR2 as YNFKEQ. The CDR3 DNA reads TGTGCCAGCAGCCAAGAGACTAGCGGTACCTACAATGAGCAGTTCTTC. Protein sequence: CASSQETSGTYNEQFF.

A few counts support this clonotype. The chain uses TRBV7-9 and TRBJ2-4, with D possibly being TRBD1 (6 bases). Germline V gives CDR1 SEHNR, CDR2 FQNEAQ (reference sequence). The CDR3 is 13 residues long. Trimming removed 0 bases at V and 9 bases at J, with 9 bases between. CDR3 nucleotide sequence: TGTGCCAGCAGCTTAGCAGAAGGGGGCATTCAGTACTTC. Its translation is CASSLAEGGIQYF.

As to this clonotype: Without the conserved terminal phenylalanine or tryptophan, this CDR3 likely stems from a read error. The V and J genes are TRBV11-2 and TRBJ2-6, with a possible D match to TRBD2 (5 bases). The CDR3 covers 15 residues. V shed 5 bases and J shed 6 bases, with 14 bases lying between them. Germline assignment: CDR1 SGHAT and CDR2 FQNNGV. In nucleotides, the CDR3 is TGTGCCAGCAGCCAGGAGGCCACTGCGGCCAACGTCCTGACTTAC. Translating it yields CASSQEATAANVLTY.

The J gene is TRBJ2-1, the V gene TRBV24-1; TRBD2 matches 10 bases. The junction had 13 bases not matched to a gene; V was cut back by 3 bases and J by 12 bases. Germline V gene data show CDR1 as KGHDR and CDR2 as SFDVKD. This CDR3 contains 16 residues. The CDR3, as DNA: TGTGCCACCAGTGATCCTGGACTAGCGGAAAAAAGGACGCAGTTCTTC. Protein: CATSDPGLAEKRTQFF.

This clonotype has a count of ten or more. This CDR3 reads CASRSNRGNSPLHF. The CDR3 DNA sequence: TGTGCCAGCAGATCCAACAGGGGAAATTCACCCCTCCACTTT. The rearrangement links TRBV6-5 to TRBJ1-6, with 7 nucleotides matching TRBD1. The length of the CDR3 is 14 residues. V gave up 6 bases and J gave up 7 bases; unmatched junction bases: 6. The germline CDR1 and CDR2 sequences are MNHEY and SVGAGI.

This clonotype was seen many times. The chain uses TRBV24-1 and TRBJ2-1; D perhaps matches TRBD1 (6 bases). This CDR3 region has 15 residues. Trimming took off 7 bases at V and 0 bases at J, with 12 bases between the two ends. Germline CDR1 is KGHDR and CDR2 is SFDVKD. CDR3 loop: CATSDQGTSYNEQFF. Here the CDR3 DNA reads TGTGCCACCAGCGATCAGGGGACCTCCTACAATGAGCAGTTCTTC.

For this clonotype: This sequence may be a read error, since a much larger clone differs from it by one base. A read error is likely, as this CDR3 ends without the conserved phenylalanine or tryptophan. This sequence joins TRBV11-2 and TRBJ2-2, with D possibly TRBD1 on 5 matching bases. V lost 1 base, J lost 1 base, and 10 bases lay in between. This CDR3 is built from 16 residues. From germline, CDR1 is SGHAT and CDR2 FQNNGV. CDR3 DNA sequence: TGTGCCAGCAGCTTAGGAAGGGGCCGGAACACCGGGGAGCTGTTTTCT. This encodes CASSLGRGRNTGELFS.

This clonotype was counted ten times or more. The rearrangement links TRBV7-3 to TRBJ1-3; tentative D call: TRBD1 (5 bases). CDR3 length equals 15 residues. CDR1 and CDR2 (germline): SGHTA, FQGTGA. Trimming took 3 bases from V and 4 from J, leaving 13 bases between them. Written as DNA, the CDR3 is TGTGCCAGCAGCTTGACGTCAGGGTCAGGAAACACCATATATTTT. Its protein is CASSLTSGSGNTIYF. Full variable domain (outside the CDR3, taken from reference TRBV7-3 and TRBJ1-3): GAGVSQTPSNKVTEKGKYVELRCDPISGHTALYWYRQSLGQGPEFLIYFQGTGAADDSGLPNDRFFAVRPEGSVSTLKIQRTERGDSAVYLCASSLTSGSGNTIYFGEGSWLTVV.

The J gene is TRBJ1-2, the V gene TRBV7-3, with 9 nucleotides matching TRBD2. The J call may be mistaken, given a closer DNA end match to TRBJ2-5. The CDR3 is 18 residues long. Germline loops: CDR1 SGHTA, CDR2 FQGTGA. The CDR3 coding sequence is TGTGCCAGCAGCTTAGAGGTTGCGGGAGGGCCGAAGGAGGAGACCCAGTACTTC. This codes for CASSLEVAGGPKEETQYF.

A few counts support this clonotype. J is TRBJ2-3 and V is TRBV6-1, with D possibly TRBD1 on 6 matching bases. From germline, CDR1 is MNHNS and CDR2 SASEGT. CDR3 length: 16 residues. The germline V and J ends were trimmed by 1 base and 2 bases, with 13 bases remaining between them. CDR3 DNA: TGTGCCAGCAGTGAAGTCGCAGGGGCCCCCACAGATACGCAGTATTTT. Translating gives CASSEVAGAPTDTQYF.

The chain joins TRBV10-3 to TRBJ2-7, with D perhaps TRBD2 (7 bases). CDR3 length: 15 residues. V dropped 4 bases and J dropped 7 bases, with 20 bases sitting between them. Germline V gives CDR1 ENHRY, CDR2 SYGVKD. CDR3 loop: CAISARLGGPGEQYF. The CDR3 region has the DNA TGTGCCATCAGTGCTCGCCTGGGGGGGCCGGGGGAGCAGTACTTC.

This clonotype was seen repeatedly, ten times or more. The gene calls are TRBV7-8 and TRBJ2-7, with 8 bases matching TRBD2. Losses at the gene ends were 2 bases for V and 4 bases for J; bases not matched to a gene: 4. The length of the CDR3 is 14 residues. Germline loops: CDR1 SGHVS, CDR2 FQNEAQ. DNA of the CDR3: TGTGCCAGCAGCTTAACGGGGGGGCGGTACGAGCAGTACTTC. This sequence encodes CASSLTGGRYEQYF.

This clonotype was detected only a few times. Its ends do not fully match the called genes, so a read error is possible. The genes are TRBV9 and TRBJ2-1; 7 nucleotides match TRBD1. Looked up from germline, CDR1 is SGDLS and CDR2 is YYNGEE. The CDR3 is 15 amino acids. CDR3 coding DNA: TGTGCCAGCAGCCTACGGGACAGTCCCTTGAGTGAGCCGTTCTTC. It codes for CASSLRDSPLSEPFF.

This clonotype has only a few counts. The chain links TRBV20-1 to TRBJ1-1; TRBD1 is a possible D gene (5 bases). Germline V CDR1 and CDR2: DFQATT, SNEGSKA (reference sequence). Trimming pared 3 bases from V and 8 bases from J, leaving 10 bases between. This CDR3 spans 11 amino acids. CDR3 loop: CSARGRREAFF. The CDR3 nucleotides read TGCAGTGCTAGGGGGCGGAGGGAAGCTTTCTTT.

This clonotype occurred many times. The rearrangement links TRBV5-1 to TRBJ1-2, with D hard to call. Germline assignment: CDR1 SGHRS and CDR2 YFSETQ. With 4 bases removed from V and 4 bases from J, the gap between germline ends came to 8 bases. The CDR3 loop spans 12 amino acids. The CDR3 bases are TGCGCCAGCAGCCATGACGGCTATGGCTACACCTTC. Protein product: CASSHDGYGYTF.

This clonotype was observed a handful of times. V gene TRBV20-1 combines with J gene TRBJ2-1, with 11 nucleotides matching TRBD2. Germline V gene sequence: CDR1 DFQATT, CDR2 SNEGSKA (reference sequence). Trimming at V came to 0 bases and at J to 8 bases, leaving 9 bases not matched to a gene. The CDR3 is 16 residues long. CDR3 coding DNA: TGCAGTGCTAGAGAGGGGGGACTAGCGGCAATGTATGAGCAGTTCTTC. This translates into CSAREGGLAAMYEQFF.

This clonotype was counted many times. This chain uses TRBV5-1 with TRBJ2-7; TRBD1 matches at 9 bases. Per germline, CDR1 SGHRS and CDR2 YFSETQ. V gave up 0 bases and J gave up 6 bases; unmatched junction bases: 7. The CDR3 has 15 amino acids. CDR3 DNA: TGCGCCAGCAGCTTGGAAGGGACAGGGACGACCGAGCAGTACTTC. Its translation is CASSLEGTGTTEQYF.

This clonotype was seen ten or more times. The chain employs TRBV5-1 and TRBJ2-7; 9 nucleotides agree with TRBD2. Germline loops: CDR1 SGHRS, CDR2 YFSETQ. The CDR3 is made up of 13 amino acids. Losses at the gene ends were 4 bases for V and 4 bases for J; bases not matched to a gene: 3. The CDR3 DNA is TGCGCCAGCAGCCAGACTAGCGGATACGAGCAGTACTTC. This gives the protein CASSQTSGYEQYF. Supplemented by reference TRBV5-1 and TRBJ2-7, the full variable domain reads KAGVTQTPRYLIKTRGQQVTLSCSPISGHRSVSWYQQTPGQGLQFLFEYFSETQRNKGNFPGRFSGRQFSNSRSEMNVSTLELGDSALYLCASSQTSGYEQYFGPGTRLTVT.

This clonotype was seen repeatedly, ten times or more. The V and J genes are TRBV10-3 and TRBJ2-3, with 15 positions matching TRBD2. Germline V gene data show CDR1 as ENHRY and CDR2 as SYGVKD. The CDR3 totals 18 residues. The junction had 8 bases not matched to a gene; V was cut back by 2 bases and J by 5 bases. Here the CDR3 DNA reads TGTGCCATCAGTGAGGGGACTAGCGGGGGGCAGAGGGGAGATACGCAGTATTTT. Its protein product is CAISEGTSGGQRGDTQYF.

This clonotype was seen repeatedly, ten times or more. The chain employs TRBV7-2 and TRBJ2-1; TRBD2 matches at 12 bases. Germline values: CDR1 SGHTA, CDR2 FQGNSA. This CDR3 is built from 15 residues. The V gene end was trimmed by 6 bases and the J gene end by 4 bases; junction bases not matched to a gene: 4. CDR3: CASRRTSGEYNEQFF. Written as DNA, the CDR3 is TGTGCCAGCAGAAGGACTAGCGGGGAATACAATGAGCAGTTCTTC. Full variable domain (missing parts from reference TRBV7-2 and TRBJ2-1): GAGVSQSPSNKVTEKGKDVELRCDPISGHTALYWYRQSLGQGLEFLIYFQGNSAPDKSGLPSDRFSAERTGGSVSTLTIQRTQQEDSAVYLCASRRTSGEYNEQFFGPGTRLTVL.

This clonotype was observed many times. CDR3 loop: CASSWDRGTDTQYF. The CDR3 DNA is TGTGCCAGCAGCTGGGACAGGGGCACAGATACGCAGTATTTT. This chain connects TRBV11-2 to TRBJ2-3; 9 bases fit TRBD1. J gave up 1 base and V 4 bases, and 0 bases lay outside the gene matches. Germline CDR1 SGHAT, CDR2 FQNNGV. The CDR3 length is 14 residues. Full variable domain (remainder filled in from reference TRBV11-2 and TRBJ2-3): EAGVAQSPRYKIIEKRQSVAFWCNPISGHATLYWYQQILGQGPKLLIQFQNNGVVDDSQLPKDRFSAERLKGVDSTLKIQPAKLEDSAVYLCASSWDRGTDTQYFGPGTRLTVL.

The chain carries TRBV5-5 and TRBJ1-4; a weak D match, TRBD1 (5 bases). From germline, CDR1 is SGHKS and CDR2 YYEKEE (reference sequence). Trimming cost V 5 bases and J 5 bases, with 16 bases left between them. This CDR3 contains 15 residues. CDR3 DNA: TGTGCCAGCAGTTCCGGGACGAGGCCAAATGAAAAACTGTTTTTT. Encoded protein: CASSSGTRPNEKLFF.

This rearrangement joins TRBV5-5 to TRBJ1-4; weak D call: TRBD1 (5 bases). The CDR3 spans 11 residues. Germline V lookup: CDR1 SGHKS, CDR2 YYEKEE (reference sequence). Trimming pared 7 bases from V and 8 bases from J, leaving 9 bases between. The CDR3 DNA sequence: TGTGCCAGCGCCCGGGGGGAAAAACTGTTTTTT. This sequence encodes CASARGEKLFF.

In the case of this clonotype: This may be a read error: a much more frequent sequence differs by one nucleotide. The chain has TRBV20-1 and TRBJ2-2, with 8 bases lining up with TRBD1. Germline V lookup: CDR1 DFQATT, CDR2 SNEGSKA (reference sequence). The CDR3 sequence is 12 residues long. CDR3 nucleotides: TGCAGTGCCCGACAGGGGATCGGGGAGCCGTTTTTT. Its protein product is CSARQGIGEPFF.

On this clonotype: A read error may explain this, as a much larger clone is one base away. The chain combines TRBV5-4 with TRBJ2-5, with 9 bases identical to TRBD2. CDR3 size: 18 residues. The germline CDR1 and CDR2 sequences are SGHNT and YYREEE (reference sequence). J gave up 5 bases and V 3 bases, and 17 bases lay outside the gene matches. The CDR3 spells CASSSRGASGKGLETQYF. The CDR3 DNA sequence: TGTGCCAGCAGCTCTAGGGGTGCTAGCGGGAAGGGTTTGGAGACCCAGTACTTC.

This clonotype was counted only a few times. This rearrangement joins TRBV5-1 to TRBJ2-1, with TRBD2 matching over 9 bases. Trimming at V came to 4 bases and at J to 3 bases, leaving 8 bases not matched to a gene. The germline V gene encodes CDR1 SGHRS and CDR2 YFSETQ. This CDR3 has 16 residues. In nucleotides, the CDR3 is TGCGCCAGCAGCACCCAGGGTAGCGGGGGCTACAATGAGCAGTTCTTC. The encoded protein is CASSTQGSGGYNEQFF.

This clonotype was found many times. The J gene is TRBJ1-2, the V gene TRBV5-1; TRBD1 agrees at 8 bases. The CDR3 is made up of 13 amino acids. CDR1 is SGHRS, CDR2 YFSETQ, per germline. Unmatched junction bases numbered 10, after V lost 4 bases and J lost 11 bases. CDR3 in DNA: TGCGCCAGCAGCACCGGACAGGGTGATCGGTACACCTTC. It specifies CASSTGQGDRYTF.

A single count supports this clonotype. CDR3 in amino acids: CASSFDRNQFSSKGTSGQYEQYF. The CDR3 nucleotides read TGTGCCAGCAGCTTTGATCGAAATCAGTTCAGCTCAAAGGGGACTAGCGGGCAATACGAGCAGTACTTC. The chain joins TRBV5-6 to TRBJ2-7, with 12 bases lining up with TRBD2. The CDR3 has 23 amino acids. V shed 2 bases, J shed 4 bases, and the junction held 28 bases outside the gene matches. The germline gives CDR1 SGHDT, CDR2 YYEEEE.

About this clonotype: The junction and the germline gene differ at one end; a read error may be behind it. The genes are TRBV12-3 or TRBV12-4 and TRBJ2-1, with TRBD2 identical over 7 bases. CDR3 length: 12 residues. The CDR3 coding sequence is TGTGCCAGCAGTCTGGGGTATGGCGGGAGAATATTC. Amino acids: CASSLGYGGRIF.

This chain uses TRBV7-9 with TRBJ2-5; 10 bases align to TRBD1. V shed 1 base and J 5 bases; nucleotides not matched to a gene: 7. Germline V gene lookup returns CDR1 SEHNR and CDR2 FQNEAQ (reference sequence). This CDR3 spans 16 amino acids. CDR3: CASSLDSGQGRETQYF. CDR3 coding DNA: TGTGCCAGCAGCTTAGACTCGGGACAGGGGCGGGAGACCCAGTACTTC.

This clonotype turned up a few times. The junction does not match germline at one end; this may be a read error. The chain recombines TRBV11-2 with TRBJ2-2; the match to TRBD1 covers 7 bases. Per germline, CDR1 SGHAT and CDR2 FQNNGV. The CDR3 runs 16 residues. The CDR3 protein is CASSLDRIQGPGEPFF. CDR3 coding DNA: TGTGCCAGCAGCTTAGACCGTATACAGGGGCCCGGGGAGCCGTTTTTT.